A selection of T cell receptor beta chains follows, all from one sample in a study of T cell changes during pregnancy in multiple sclerosis. Sequencing was performed with immunoSEQ multiplex PCR; in TCRdb, only in-frame clones are kept and a portion is missing. The sample has about 50,000 clones, approximately 92% seen once. This specimen consisted of CD4+ T cells from peripheral blood mononuclear cells, obtained in the third trimester of pregnancy. All receptors derive from a female donor with multiple sclerosis, enrolled in a pregnancy study. Each CDR3 is given with its conserved first and last residue. The D gene is left open where the match is weak. Clone sizes are given selectively: once, few, many, or a class where the clone is expanded.

CDR3 DNA	CDR3 protein	V gene	clone size	J gene	D gene
TGTGCCTGGAGTGTCTCAGATAGCAATCAGCCCCAGCATTTT	CAWSVSDSNQPQHF	TRBV30	-	TRBJ1-5	-
TGCGCCAGCAGCCAGTTCTTGGGGGTTCGACAGGGAGGACACGAGCAGTACTTC	CASSQFLGVRQGGHEQYF	TRBV4-1	-	TRBJ2-7	-
TGTGCCAGCAGTGAAGGTGGTAGCGGGGGTCTGGGAGTTTCCCATGAGCAGTTCTTC	CASSEGGSGGLGVSHEQFF	TRBV2	-	TRBJ2-1	TRBD2
TGTGCCAGCAGCCTATCCCGTGGACAGGGGGCTGAAGCTTTCTTT	CASSLSRGQGAEAFF	TRBV9	-	TRBJ1-1	TRBD1
TGTGCCAGTCGAGGCCCTATGAACACTGAAGCTTTCTTT	CASRGPMNTEAFF	TRBV4-2	once	TRBJ1-1	-
TGTGCCAGCAGCCCAACATGGGCCAAAAACATTCAGTACTTC	CASSPTWAKNIQYF	TRBV5-4	once	TRBJ2-4	-
TGTGCCTGCGCCGGACATTTTAATGAAAAACTGTTTTTT	CACAGHFNEKLFF	TRBV2	-	TRBJ1-4	-
TGTGCCAGCGCCTCGGGGGAAAGTACTGAAGCTTTCTTT	CASASGESTEAFF	TRBV14	-	TRBJ1-1	-
TGTGCCAGCAGCTATCAGGGAGGCCAACCTAACTATGGCTACACCTTC	CASSYQGGQPNYGYTF	TRBV11-1	once	TRBJ1-2	-
TGTGCCAGCAGCTTAGTTCGGAGGGTTGGTTACAATGAGCAGTTCTTC	CASSLVRRVGYNEQFF	TRBV7-2	-	TRBJ2-1	-
TGTGCCAGTAGTATAGGAGGTCAGAACACTGAAGCTTTCTTT	CASSIGGQNTEAFF	TRBV19	-	TRBJ1-1	-
TGTGCCAGCACTTCAGGGATTGGCCAGCCCCAGCATTTT	CASTSGIGQPQHF	TRBV11-2	few	TRBJ1-5	-
TGTGCTAGTGGTTTGGCCGGGACTCTGAATCAGCCCCAGCATTTT	CASGLAGTLNQPQHF	TRBV12-5	once	TRBJ1-5	-
TGTGCCAGCAGCTTCGACAGTCTAAACTATGGCTACACCTTC	CASSFDSLNYGYTF	TRBV7-2	-	TRBJ1-2	-
TGTGCCAGTAGTCTACATAGACAAAACACCGGGGAGCTGTTTTTT	CASSLHRQNTGELFF	TRBV19	-	TRBJ2-2	-